This T cell receptor beta chain was observed in a study of blood T cell repertoires in COVID-19. Looking at the study overall: The samples span acute and convalescent COVID-19 from the United States, Italy and Spain. Sources were T cells, B-cell-depleted T cells, or PBMCs; the material itself was cDNA or gDNA.

In the authors' workflow: Estimates of nucleated cell counts were drawn from the amplification of reference gene primers. Using immunoSEQ multiplex PCR, the repertoire was profiled, and TCRdb retains in-frame clones only, with some absent. V and J calls and clone size are those listed in that table; D and trimming were worked out from the DNA. Seen here are about 100,000 clones, 70% to 90% observed once, and the top ten hold over 10%. V gave up 1 base and J gave up 8 bases, with 5 bases separating them. Germline V gene lookup returns CDR1 SEHNR and CDR2 FQNEAQ (reference sequence). The CDR3 is made up of 11 amino acids.

The sequence derives from a human donor in a cohort sampled during active COVID-19. This sequence joins TRBV7-9 and TRBJ1-2; no clear D gene. The specimen sequenced was peripheral blood. This chain's CDR3 is CASSLGLGYTF. CDR3 sequence (DNA): TGTGCCAGCAGCTTAGGACTGGGCTACACCTTC.